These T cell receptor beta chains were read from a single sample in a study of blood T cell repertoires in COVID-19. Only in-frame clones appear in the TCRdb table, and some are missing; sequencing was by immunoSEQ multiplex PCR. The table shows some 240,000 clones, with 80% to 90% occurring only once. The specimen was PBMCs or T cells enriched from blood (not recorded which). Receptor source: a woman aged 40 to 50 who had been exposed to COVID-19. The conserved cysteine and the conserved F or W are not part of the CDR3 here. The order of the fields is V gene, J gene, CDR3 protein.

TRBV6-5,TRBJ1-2,ASSYSANWNYGYT
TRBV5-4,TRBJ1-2,ASSLGWDRGLYGYT
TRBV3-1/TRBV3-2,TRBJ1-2,ASSLPGAVAVYGYT
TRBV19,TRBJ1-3,ASSIPDSSGNTIY
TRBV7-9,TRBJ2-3,ASRPGGEDTQY
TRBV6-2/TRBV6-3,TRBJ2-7,ASSELGYHEQY
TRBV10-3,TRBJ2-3,AISEGGRDTQY
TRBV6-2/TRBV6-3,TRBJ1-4,ASSYSTWRKEKLF
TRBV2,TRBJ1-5,ASRGTGAVGPQH
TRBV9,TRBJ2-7,ASSVVCGAGHEQY
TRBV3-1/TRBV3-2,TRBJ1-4,ASSQFSGAEKLF
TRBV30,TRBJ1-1,AWGTGMGTEAF
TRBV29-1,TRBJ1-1,SVVRQGRHTEAF
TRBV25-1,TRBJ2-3,ASRLASTDTQY
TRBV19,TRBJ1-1,ASSYGGTEAF
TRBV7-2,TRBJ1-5,ASRADRAGQPQH
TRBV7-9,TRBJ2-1,ASSLYEQF
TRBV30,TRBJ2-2,AWSVGTKNTGELF
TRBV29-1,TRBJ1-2,SVDAGQAHGYT
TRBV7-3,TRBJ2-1,ASTLTGTGVNEQF
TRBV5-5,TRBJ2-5,ATQQGAWEETQY
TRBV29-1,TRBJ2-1,SVGSRQGVANEQF
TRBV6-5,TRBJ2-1,ASKSSGRGYEQF
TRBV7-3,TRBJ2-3,ASSRDYEADTQY
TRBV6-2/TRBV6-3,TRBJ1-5,ASSYSTTGPQPQH
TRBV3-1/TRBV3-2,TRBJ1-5,ASSQDPTGLDRPQH
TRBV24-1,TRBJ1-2,ATSDPAQGRDGYT
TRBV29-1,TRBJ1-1,SVSRQMNTEAF
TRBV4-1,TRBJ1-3,ASSQALRTGSSSSSGNTIY
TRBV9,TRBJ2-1,ASSVVGGSNEQF
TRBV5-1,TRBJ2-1,ASSWTPTGGDNEQF
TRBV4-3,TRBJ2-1,ASSPSGIYNEQF
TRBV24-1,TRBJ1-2,ATSGEPNYGYT
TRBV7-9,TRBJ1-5,ASSFGQGNQPQH
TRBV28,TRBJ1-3,ASQTLYGGGNTIY
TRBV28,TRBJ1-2,ASDTEYGYT
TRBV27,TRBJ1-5,ASSLSRVQPQH
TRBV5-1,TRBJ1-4,ASSPPNEKLF
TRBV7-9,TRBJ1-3,ASSSQQGFSGNTIY
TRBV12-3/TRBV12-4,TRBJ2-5,ASRLDSKETQY
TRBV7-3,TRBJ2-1,ASSPTGNEQF
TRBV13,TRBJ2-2,ASSSRQDTGELF
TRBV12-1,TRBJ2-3,ASSFASGTGWGTDTQY
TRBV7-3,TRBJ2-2,ASSPGLPNTGELF
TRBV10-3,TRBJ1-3,AISGGGPGNTIY
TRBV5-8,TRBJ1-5,ASRPRTGSSNQPQH
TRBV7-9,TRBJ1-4,ASSSLLGQGDGKLF
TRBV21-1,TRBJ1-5,ASSKRTVSNQPQH
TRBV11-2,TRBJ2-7,ASSLAILAAYEQY
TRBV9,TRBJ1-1,ASSVSGDRMNTEAF
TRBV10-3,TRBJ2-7,AISVERSGHEQY
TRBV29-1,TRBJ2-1,SLGTSGSRYNEQF
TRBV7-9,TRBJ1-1,ASSLDRSYAF
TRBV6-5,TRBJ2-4,ASSYLTGAKNIQY
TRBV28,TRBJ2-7,ASSQTANYEQY
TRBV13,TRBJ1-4,ASSLGRHAHEKLF
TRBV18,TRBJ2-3,ASSPPWSEGTDTQY
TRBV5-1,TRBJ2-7,ASLRLLTGPFYEQY
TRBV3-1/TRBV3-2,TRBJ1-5,ASSQGSGRGQPQH
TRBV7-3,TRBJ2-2,ASSLIPGGDSGELF